This is a list of T cell receptor beta chains from one sample in a study of blood T cell repertoires in COVID-19. Measured with immunoSEQ multiplex PCR; TCRdb has only the in-frame clones, and not every one. This table has 150,000 to 200,000 clones, around 84% appearing once. Sequenced material: PBMCs or T cells enriched from blood (not recorded which). These receptors came from a man in his forties who had recovered from COVID-19. Each CDR3 is given with its conserved first and last residue. D genes are given only for firm matches. Not all rows give a size; the values are once, few, many and, for expanded clones, a class.

J gene	V gene	D gene	clone size	CDR3 DNA	CDR3 protein
TRBJ2-1	TRBV30	-	-	TGTGCCTGGGAAACAGGGAATGAGCAGTTCTTC	CAWETGNEQFF
TRBJ1-2	TRBV5-1	-	-	TGCGCCAGCAGCTTGGATGGCCAGGGAAATGGCTACACCTTC	CASSLDGQGNGYTF
TRBJ1-5	TRBV10-1	-	-	TGCGCCAGCGTACAACCCCAGCATTTT	CASVQPQHF
TRBJ2-1	TRBV4-2	TRBD2	-	TGTGCCAGCAGCCAAGCTTCTCGACTAGCAGTCTACAATGAGCAGTTCTTC	CASSQASRLAVYNEQFF
TRBJ1-2	TRBV10-3	-	-	TGTGCCATCAGTGAAACCGGCTATGGCTACACCTTC	CAISETGYGYTF
TRBJ2-1	TRBV19	TRBD1	few	TGTGCCAGTAGCTCCGGGACAGGGCTCGATGAGCAGTTCTTC	CASSSGTGLDEQFF
TRBJ2-5	TRBV7-3	-	once	TGTGCCAGCAGCCGTCCAGGGACTCCTAAAGAGACCCAGTACTTC	CASSRPGTPKETQYF
TRBJ1-1	TRBV6-1	-	-	TGTGCCAGCAGTGTGGGAGTTACCCCTTTGAACACTGAAGCTTTCTTT	CASSVGVTPLNTEAFF
TRBJ1-1	TRBV9	-	-	TGTGCCAGCAGGGTTACCGGGACACCAAACACTGAAGCTTTCTTT	CASRVTGTPNTEAFF
TRBJ2-5	TRBV2	TRBD2	-	TGTGCCAGCCTCAGAGGGAGCGGGGGGGTAGAGACCCAGTACTTC	CASLRGSGGVETQYF
TRBJ1-5	TRBV5-6	-	-	TGTGCCAGCAGCTTGGGACAGTATAGCAATCAGCCCCAGCATTTT	CASSLGQYSNQPQHF
TRBJ1-2	TRBV7-8	-	few	TGTGCCAGCAGCTTAGTGAACACAGGCCATTATGGCTACACCTTC	CASSLVNTGHYGYTF
TRBJ1-2	TRBV5-1	-	-	TGCGCCAGCAGCTTGGAGGAGGAGACTAACTATGGCTACACCTTC	CASSLEEETNYGYTF
TRBJ2-3	TRBV29-1	TRBD2	-	TGCAGCGTTGATGGACTAGCGGGGGGGAGCACAGATACGCAGTATTTT	CSVDGLAGGSTDTQYF
TRBJ2-5	TRBV7-9	-	-	TGTGCCAGCAGCTTAAGCGGGATCTTGGGGGGGCCGGCAGGGGAGACCCAGTACTTC	CASSLSGILGGPAGETQYF
TRBJ1-1	TRBV10-3	-	-	TGTGCCATCAGTGAGTCGGGGAGAGGCTTGAACACTGAAGCTTTCTTT	CAISESGRGLNTEAFF
TRBJ1-1	TRBV5-8	-	-	TGTGCCAGCAGCCCTTACGGACTCCGTGGGGCTTTCTTT	CASSPYGLRGAFF
TRBJ1-1	TRBV5-1	-	-	TGCGCCAGCAGCTTGGGGCATACTGAAGCTTTCTTT	CASSLGHTEAFF
TRBJ1-1	TRBV7-2	TRBD1	-	TGTGCCAGCAGCTTAGCCTTCGGACAGGGCGGTCGTGAAGCTTTCTTT	CASSLAFGQGGREAFF
TRBJ2-2	TRBV5-1	TRBD2	-	TGCGCCAGCAGCTTGGCCTGGGGAGGGAATGCCGGGGAGCTGTTTTTT	CASSLAWGGNAGELFF
TRBJ2-2	TRBV5-6	-	-	TGTGCCAGCAGCTCCACCTTTCCCCGAGGAGAGGAGCTGTTTTTT	CASSSTFPRGEELFF
TRBJ2-1	TRBV2	-	once	TGTGCCAGCATGAAGGGGAACTCCTACAATGAGCAGTTCTTC	CASMKGNSYNEQFF
TRBJ1-2	TRBV6-5	TRBD1	few	TGTGCCAGCAGGGGAACAGGGGGCCGGGGCTACACCTTC	CASRGTGGRGYTF
TRBJ1-6	TRBV27	-	-	TGTGCCAGCAGTAAACAGTATAATTCACCCCTCCACTTT	CASSKQYNSPLHF
TRBJ2-2	TRBV2	-	-	TGTGCCAGCATACCCGGTACCGGGGAGCTGTTTTTT	CASIPGTGELFF
TRBJ1-1	TRBV7-9	-	-	TGTGCCAGCAGCTTAAACAGTAGGAACACTGAAGCTTTCTTT	CASSLNSRNTEAFF
TRBJ1-4	TRBV4-2	-	-	TGTGCCAGCAGCCAAGCCCACGACAGGACTAATGAAAAACTGTTTTTT	CASSQAHDRTNEKLFF
TRBJ1-2	TRBV4-2	-	-	TGTGCCAGCAGCCAAGATCAGGCCGATCATGGCTACACCTTC	CASSQDQADHGYTF
TRBJ2-2	TRBV6-5	TRBD1	-	TGTGCCAGCAGTTCCCCCGGGACAGCGAACACCGGGGAGCTGTTTTTT	CASSSPGTANTGELFF
TRBJ2-1	TRBV5-1	-	-	TGCGCCAGCAGGCCGGGACTGGGTTCCCATGAGCAGTTCTTC	CASRPGLGSHEQFF
TRBJ2-1	TRBV11-2	-	-	TGTGCCAGCAGCTCACCAGGAAACAATGAGCAGTTCTTC	CASSSPGNNEQFF
TRBJ2-1	TRBV27	TRBD1	once	TGTGCCAGCAGCTGGGACAGCCGAAAATACAATGAGCAGTTCTTC	CASSWDSRKYNEQFF
TRBJ1-1	TRBV5-1	-	-	TGCGCCAGCAGACCTGTTACAGGAAACACTGAAGCTTTCTTT	CASRPVTGNTEAFF
TRBJ2-1	TRBV7-6	TRBD2	few	TGTGCCAGCAGCTTATGGGGGGGGACGGTGGTAGGTGAGCAGTTCTTC	CASSLWGGTVVGEQFF
TRBJ2-7	TRBV7-9	TRBD1	-	TGTGCCAGCAGCTTAGCGACAGGGTTCTCCTACGAGCAGTACTTC	CASSLATGFSYEQYF
TRBJ1-2	TRBV6-5	-	-	TGTGCCAGCAGTTACTACGTAGGAGTTAACTATGGCTACACCTTC	CASSYYVGVNYGYTF
TRBJ1-4	TRBV19	TRBD1	-	TGTGCCAGTAGTGATCGACAGGGGAGGGAAAAACTGTTTTTT	CASSDRQGREKLFF
TRBJ1-6	TRBV21-1	-	-	TGTGCCAGCAGCCTTTCAGTTCCACCCCTCCACTTT	CASSLSVPPLHF
TRBJ1-1	TRBV10-1	-	once	TGCGCCAGCAGTGAGTCACGGGGGGGGAACACTGAAGCTTTCTTT	CASSESRGGNTEAFF
TRBJ1-6	TRBV12-3/TRBV12-4	TRBD1	-	TGTGCCAGCCGCCGGGACAGGGACTCACCCCTCCACTTT	CASRRDRDSPLHF
TRBJ2-1	TRBV5-4	-	-	TGTGCCAGCAGCTTGAGCCATGAGCAGTTCTTC	CASSLSHEQFF
TRBJ2-5	TRBV7-8	-	-	TGTGCCAGCAGGCACCCCTCTCGCGGGGGCTACCAAGAGACCCAGTACTTC	CASRHPSRGGYQETQYF
TRBJ2-2	TRBV2	-	few	TGTGCCAGCAGTGAATTTTTAGGCTCAGGCAGGAACACCGGGGAGCTGTTTTTT	CASSEFLGSGRNTGELFF
TRBJ1-3	TRBV5-1	-	-	TGCGCCAGCAGCTTGGGACAGGGAAACACCATATATTTT	CASSLGQGNTIYF
TRBJ1-1	TRBV21-1	-	once	TGTGCCAGCAGCAAACTTGAACAGGTTGGGCGATTCTTT	CASSKLEQVGRFF
TRBJ1-6	TRBV27	-	-	TGTGCCAGCAGAGGACTTAATTCACCCCTCCACTTT	CASRGLNSPLHF